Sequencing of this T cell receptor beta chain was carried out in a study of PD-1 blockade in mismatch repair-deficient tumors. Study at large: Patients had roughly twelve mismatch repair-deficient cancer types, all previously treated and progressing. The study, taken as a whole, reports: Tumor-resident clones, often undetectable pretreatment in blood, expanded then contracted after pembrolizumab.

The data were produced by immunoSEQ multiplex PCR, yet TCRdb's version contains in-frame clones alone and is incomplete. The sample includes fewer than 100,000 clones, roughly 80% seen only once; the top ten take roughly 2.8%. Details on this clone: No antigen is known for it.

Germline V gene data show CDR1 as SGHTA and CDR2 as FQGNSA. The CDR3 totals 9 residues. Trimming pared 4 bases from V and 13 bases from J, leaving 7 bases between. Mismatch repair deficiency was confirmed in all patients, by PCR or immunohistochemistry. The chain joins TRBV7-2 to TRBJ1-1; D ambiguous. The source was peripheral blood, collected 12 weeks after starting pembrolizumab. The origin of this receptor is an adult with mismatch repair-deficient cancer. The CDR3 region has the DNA TGTGCCAGCAGCTCCCTAGGTTTCTTT. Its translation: CASSSLGFF.